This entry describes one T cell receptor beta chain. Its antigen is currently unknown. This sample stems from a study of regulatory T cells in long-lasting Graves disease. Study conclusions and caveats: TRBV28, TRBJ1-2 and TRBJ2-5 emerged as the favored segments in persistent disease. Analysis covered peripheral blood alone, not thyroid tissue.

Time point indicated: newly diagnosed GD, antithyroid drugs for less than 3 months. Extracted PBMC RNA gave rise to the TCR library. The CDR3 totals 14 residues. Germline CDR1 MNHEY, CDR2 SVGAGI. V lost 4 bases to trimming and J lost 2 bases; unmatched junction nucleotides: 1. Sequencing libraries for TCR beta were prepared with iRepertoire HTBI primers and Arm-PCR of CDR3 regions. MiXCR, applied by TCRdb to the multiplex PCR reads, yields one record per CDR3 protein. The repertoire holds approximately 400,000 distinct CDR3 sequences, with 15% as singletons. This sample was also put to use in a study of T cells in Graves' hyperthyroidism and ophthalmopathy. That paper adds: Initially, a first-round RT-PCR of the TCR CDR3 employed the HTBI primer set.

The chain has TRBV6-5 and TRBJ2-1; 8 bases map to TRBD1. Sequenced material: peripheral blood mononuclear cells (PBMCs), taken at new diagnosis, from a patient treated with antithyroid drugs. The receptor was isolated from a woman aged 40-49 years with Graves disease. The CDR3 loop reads CASSWTGPYNEQFF. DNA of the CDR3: TGTGCCAGCAGTTGGACAGGGCCCTACAATGAGCAGTTCTTC.